This T cell receptor (beta chain) comes out of a study of beta chain features in type 1 diabetes. Sorted CD4+ subsets: naive, central memory, regulatory, stem cell-like memory (CD45RO/CCR7/CD25/CD127/CD95/CD27 panel). Germline-derived CDR1 and CDR2 are SGHRS and YFSETQ. V lost 5 bases to trimming and J lost 0 bases; unmatched junction nucleotides: 5. This CDR3 has 14 residues. The entirety of the isolated RNA underwent reverse transcription, so expressed TCRB transcripts were sequenced. Repertoires were generated with immunoSEQ multiplex PCR, while TCRdb's copy carries only in-frame clones and drops some. In the table there are some 410,000 clones, over 10% of which are singletons. This clone was counted only a few times.

The chain recombines TRBV5-1 with TRBJ2-7; 7 positions agree with TRBD1. This receptor was identified in a woman younger than 35 in good health. The sample taken for sequencing was naive CD4+ T cells from blood. CDR3 sequence (DNA): TGCGCCAGCAGGCGGACAGGTAGCTCCTACGAGCAGTACTTC. Residues: CASRRTGSSYEQYF.